The rows below give T cell receptor beta chains drawn from one sample of a study of blood T cell repertoires in COVID-19. Some clones are missing from TCRdb's copy, which holds only in-frame ones; the method was immunoSEQ multiplex PCR. The sample lists 60,000 to 65,000 clones, roughly 80% occurring once. The sequenced sample was peripheral blood. The receptor set was obtained from an elderly woman with active or convalescent COVID-19. Both conserved end residues are trimmed from each CDR3.

TRBV3-1/TRBV3-2	TRBJ1-2	ASSQDRHGYT
TRBV11-3	TRBJ2-5	ASSLAGLGGTGGQETQY
TRBV5-1	TRBJ1-2	ASSLQDRGNGYT
TRBV18	TRBJ1-2	ASSPQGGPGGYT
TRBV19	TRBJ2-5	ASSKNPGGETQY
TRBV19	TRBJ2-6	ASSIRPGQGGWANVLT
TRBV7-3	TRBJ1-2	ASSLTLPSLGGYT
TRBV19	TRBJ1-6	ASSISTGQGYSPLH
TRBV5-1	TRBJ1-4	ASRGQGESEKLF
TRBV29-1	TRBJ1-2	SATFPGQGAWGYT
TRBV11-2	TRBJ1-4	ASSTGGTTTEKLF
TRBV3-1/TRBV3-2	TRBJ1-4	ASSQEGAAMEKLF
TRBV10-3	TRBJ1-1	AISPQGGNTEAF
TRBV29-1	TRBJ1-3	SVAPQEIDTIY
TRBV24-1	TRBJ2-2	ATSRGAGELF
TRBV7-2	TRBJ2-3	ASSSGGGSTDTQY
TRBV6-6	TRBJ1-5	ASSYAWTGSNQPQH
TRBV29-1	TRBJ2-5	SVRGLGETQY
TRBV7-9	TRBJ1-6	ASSEARVSPLH
TRBV5-6	TRBJ1-4	ASSRGGANEKLF
TRBV11-2	TRBJ2-3	ASSSVLGQGYSSDTQY
TRBV5-1	TRBJ2-4	ASSLARDTFNIQY
TRBV5-1	TRBJ2-2	ASSSKRQGNTGELF
TRBV9	TRBJ1-5	ASSVTGWNQPQH
TRBV27	TRBJ2-5	ASSPQGARETQY
TRBV5-8	TRBJ1-2	ASSLAQGAYYGYT
TRBV7-3	TRBJ2-2	ASRQGLAGTGELF
TRBV5-1	TRBJ2-2	ASKGGAETGELF